This TCR beta chain derives from a study of cytomegalovirus exposure and HLA in healthy donors. The study, taken as a whole, reports: In a later analysis, around 18,000 TCR beta sequences were associated with HLA alleles at 0.05 false discovery rate.

Regarding this clone: Its antigen is not identified.

The CDR3 has 15 amino acids. Germline assignment: CDR1 SGDLS and CDR2 YYNGEE. V was clipped by 3 bases and J by 4 bases; unmatched bases: 7. PCR amplification relied on 60 Vbeta primers (plus 13 Jbeta primers). Clones were read by immunoSEQ multiplex PCR, and TCRdb kept only the in-frame ones, dropping some. The sample has under 110,000 clones, just over 70% seen once. The V and J genes are TRBV9 and TRBJ2-7; the match to TRBD1 covers 10 bases. The sample comprised PBMCs. The sequence came from a boy younger than 18 in good health and CMV-seronegative. The DNA for the CDR3 is TGTGCCAGCAGCGAAACGACAGGGGGCGGGTACGAGCAGTACTTC. It codes for CASSETTGGGYEQYF.